This note documents a single T cell receptor (beta chain) sequence. The repertoire was sequenced with immunoSEQ multiplex PCR; TCRdb's copy has only in-frame clones and lacks some. The table has 130,000 or so clones, under 90% seen once. This specimen belongs to a study of blood T cell repertoires in COVID-19. The overall study: Italy, Spain and the United States were the sources of the convalescent and acute COVID-19 samples. Sources were T cells, B-cell-depleted T cells, or PBMCs; the material itself was cDNA or gDNA.

The V and J ends lost 0 bases and 4 bases respectively, with 9 bases between them. The germline gives CDR1 LNHNV, CDR2 YYDKDF (reference sequence). This CDR3 region has 14 residues. This chain links TRBV15 with TRBJ1-1; D is uncertain. The source material was PBMCs or T cells enriched from blood (not recorded which). The TCR sequence derives from a middle-aged man with acute COVID-19. The CDR3 DNA reads as TGTGCCACCAGCAGAGATCGAGGCCCCACTGAAGCTTTCTTT. Protein product: CATSRDRGPTEAFF. Full variable domain (remainder filled in from reference TRBV15 and TRBJ1-1): DAMVIQNPRYQVTQFGKPVTLSCSQTLNHNVMYWYQQKSSQAPKLLFHYYDKDFNNEADTPDNFQSRRPNTSFCFLDIRSPGLGDTAMYLCATSRDRGPTEAFFGQGTRLTVV.